Listed below are T cell receptor beta chains from one sample, sequenced in a study of control samples from healthy donors and cancer patients. TCRdb keeps only in-frame clones here, not all; method: immunoSEQ multiplex PCR. The table records roughly 170,000 clones, more than 90% of them present only once. Sample: blood. The receptors were gathered from a woman aged 35 to 49 in good health. The CDR3 runs from the conserved cysteine through the conserved F or W. D genes are given only for firm matches. For some rows the clone size is stated as once, few or many, or as a class when expanded; others skip it.

j_call,clone_size,d_call,cdr3_length,v_call,cdr3_nt,cdr3_aa
TRBJ2-1,-,TRBD2,18,TRBV2,TGTGCCAGCAGTGAATCGACCCCTAGCGGGGGGAACTACAATGAGCAGTTCTTC,CASSESTPSGGNYNEQFF
TRBJ2-3,-,TRBD2,16,TRBV10-3,TGTGCCATCAGGGGGACTAGCGGGGATAGCACAGATACGCAGTATTTT,CAIRGTSGDSTDTQYF
TRBJ2-2,-,-,14,TRBV19,TGTGCCAGTAGTGGGGCGATGGGGACCGGGGAGCTGTTTTTT,CASSGAMGTGELFF
TRBJ2-3,-,-,13,TRBV4-1,TGCGCCAGCAGTCCTTTTATCACAGATACGCAGTATTTT,CASSPFITDTQYF
TRBJ1-6,-,TRBD1,17,TRBV18,TGTGCCAGCTCACCACCCTCGGGGGACAGGGGTAGTTCACCCCTCCACTTT,CASSPPSGDRGSSPLHF
TRBJ2-5,-,TRBD1,14,TRBV6-5,TGTGCCAGCTTGTTCTTTGACAGGGGTCAGACCCAGTACTTC,CASLFFDRGQTQYF
TRBJ1-2,-,-,15,TRBV2,TGTGCCAGCAGTGAAACCGGGACGTTCGACTATGGCTACACCTTC,CASSETGTFDYGYTF
TRBJ1-3,-,TRBD1,15,TRBV25-1,TGTGCCAGCAGTCCTCCAGGGGGGGAAGGAAACACCATATATTTT,CASSPPGGEGNTIYF
TRBJ1-2,-,-,14,TRBV6-5,TGTGCCAGCAGTAGAGACTCAGCCCCCTATGGCTACACCTTC,CASSRDSAPYGYTF
TRBJ2-1,-,-,11,TRBV18,TGTGCCAGCTCACCAACCAATGAGCAGTTCTTC,CASSPTNEQFF
TRBJ2-6,-,-,16,TRBV27,TGTGCCAGCACTCGGGACTCCCGCTCTGGGGCCAACGTCCTGACTTTC,CASTRDSRSGANVLTF
TRBJ2-1,-,TRBD2,14,TRBV19,TGTGCCAGTAAACTAGCGGGGGAATTCAATGAGCAGTTCTTC,CASKLAGEFNEQFF
TRBJ2-5,-,-,13,TRBV24-1,TGTGCCACCAGTGATTTTAACGAGGAGACCCAGTACTTC,CATSDFNEETQYF
TRBJ1-4,-,-,18,TRBV5-1,TGCGCCAGCAGCTTGGAGTTCAGCGGGTCACCACTTAATGAAAAACTGTTTTTT,CASSLEFSGSPLNEKLFF
TRBJ1-5,-,-,13,TRBV7-9,TGTGCCAGCAGCTTAATGTCGAGTCAGCCCCAGCATTTT,CASSLMSSQPQHF
TRBJ2-3,-,-,17,TRBV5-1,TGCGCCAGCAGCCCCTATTGGGGGGGCCGGGGCACAGATACGCAGTATTTT,CASSPYWGGRGTDTQYF
TRBJ2-7,-,TRBD1,13,TRBV6-5,TGTGCCAGCACCCTGGACAGGGGGGGGGAGCAGTACTTC,CASTLDRGGEQYF
TRBJ1-5,-,-,15,TRBV6-5,TGTGCCAGCAGTATCACGACAGGTAGCAATCAGCCCCAGCATTTT,CASSITTGSNQPQHF
TRBJ2-7,-,TRBD1,15,TRBV3-1/TRBV3-2,TGTGCCAGCAGCCCGTCGGACAGGGGCGGTTACGAGCAGTACTTC,CASSPSDRGGYEQYF
TRBJ1-2,-,TRBD1,15,TRBV5-6,TGTGCCAGCAGACGGGGACAGGAACTTAACTATGGCTACACCTTC,CASRRGQELNYGYTF
TRBJ2-2,-,-,14,TRBV6-5,TGTGCCAGCCGTACAGGGTTGGGAACCGGGGAGCTGTTTTTT,CASRTGLGTGELFF
TRBJ2-3,once,TRBD1,15,TRBV12-5,TGTGCTAGTGGTGCCGGGACAGCATTTACAGATACGCAGTATTTT,CASGAGTAFTDTQYF
TRBJ1-5,-,TRBD1,16,TRBV6-1,TGTGCCAGCAGTGGGGACAGGGGCGTTTACAATCAGCCCCAGCATTTT,CASSGDRGVYNQPQHF
TRBJ2-7,-,TRBD2,13,TRBV3-1/TRBV3-2,TGTGCCAGCAGCCTTGTAGCGGGGGTCGAGCAGTACTTC,CASSLVAGVEQYF
TRBJ1-1,-,-,13,TRBV2,TGTGCCAGCACAGGGGAGCCCTACACTGAAGCTTTCTTT,CASTGEPYTEAFF
TRBJ2-6,once,-,17,TRBV9,TGTGCCAGCAGCGTATCGGGCAGCTCCTCTGGGGCCAACGTCCTGACTTTC,CASSVSGSSSGANVLTF
TRBJ1-6,-,-,12,TRBV4-1,TGCGCCAGCAGCCAAGAGGTGGATACCCTCCACTTT,CASSQEVDTLHF
TRBJ2-2,-,TRBD2,14,TRBV5-1,TGCGCCAGCAGCTCGACCTTTCCTAGCGGGAGGGTGTTTTTT,CASSSTFPSGRVFF
TRBJ1-1,-,-,14,TRBV5-6,TGTGCCAGCAGCTACAGGTTTGCGAACACTGAAGCTTTCTTT,CASSYRFANTEAFF
TRBJ1-2,once,-,12,TRBV29-1,TGCAGCGTTGATCGGGGGGGGAATGGCTACACCTTC,CSVDRGGNGYTF
TRBJ1-2,-,-,13,TRBV6-1,TGTGCCAGCAGTGAAGATGACCTAGCTGGCTACACCTTC,CASSEDDLAGYTF
TRBJ2-2,-,-,11,TRBV28,TGTGCCAGCAGACGGACCGGGGAGCTGTTTTTT,CASRRTGELFF